This T cell receptor beta chain emerged from a study of T-cell reconstitution after alpha-beta-depleted transplantation in children. General study points: Hyperexpanded clones declined; after one year, newly produced T cells mostly supplied diversity. Reportedly, alpha-beta T cells present about two months post-transplant originated from several hundred expanded clones of graft origin. It was surviving recipient T cells and thymic progenitors that gave some patients high TCRbeta diversity at day 60.

The trim removed 8 bases at V and 8 bases at J, leaving 8 bases unmatched. There are 12 residues in the CDR3. A TCRbeta library incorporating unique molecular identifiers was prepared. TCRdb fed the PCR reads into MiXCR, producing one record per CDR3 protein. The profile covers 60,000 to 100,000 distinct CDR3 sequences, with 15% to 20% appearing a single time and roughly half taken by the ten largest. This clonotype was detected a few times. The antigen remains unidentified. This TCR was recovered from a male patient aged 2-15 years who had a stem cell transplant for acute lymphoblastic leukemia, so the T cells may come from the graft donor. The source was PBMCs, mostly from graft donor cells, collected 360 days after TCRalphabeta/CD19-depleted stem cell transplant. The gene calls are TRBV12-3 or TRBV12-4 and TRBJ1-2, with 7 bases identical to TRBD1. CDR3 in amino acids: CASGKTGKGYTF. CDR3 bases: TGTGCCAGCGGGAAGACAGGGAAAGGCTACACCTTC.